This entry lists 7 T cell receptor beta chains sequenced from one sample in a study of metastatic and nonmetastatic thyroid tumors. Thyroid surgery was preceded by no treatment in any patient. TCRdb re-called the PCR reads through MiXCR. The data contain around 34,000 clones, over 20% of them singletons. Material for sequencing was tumor tissue. These receptors were obtained from a male donor with papillary thyroid cancer or a benign thyroid nodule (not recorded which). Some clones in this sample may be carry-over from other donors' samples.

This chain links TRBV5-4 with TRBJ2-2; 8 bases are shared with TRBD2. There are 18 residues in the CDR3. The V and J ends lost 0 bases and 0 bases, in that order; junction bases with no gene match: 7. Germline V gene sequence: CDR1 SGHNT, CDR2 YYREEE (reference sequence). CDR3 bases: TGTGCCAGCAGCTTGGGGACTAGCCGAAGGTCGAACACCGGGGAGCTGTTTTTT. As protein: CASSLGTSRRSNTGELFF.

This clone was picked up a small number of times. This sequence joins TRBV5-6 and TRBJ2-3, with 11 bases identical to TRBD2. The junction had 9 bases not matched to a gene; V was cut back by 1 base and J by 8 bases. Looked up from germline, CDR1 is SGHDT and CDR2 is YYEEEE. CDR3 size: 16 residues. For the CDR3, the DNA is TGTGCCAGCAGCTTGATTAGCGGGAGGGCCAAGAGTACGCAGTATTTT. Its translation is CASSLISGRAKSTQYF.

This chain links TRBV13 with TRBJ2-7; D is ambiguous. Trimming pared 3 bases from V and 5 bases from J, leaving 14 bases between. Germline CDR1 and CDR2: PRHDT and FYEKMQ (reference sequence). CDR3 length equals 14 residues. CDR3 DNA sequence: TGTGCCAGCAGCTTCATATACTACCCTCACGAGCAGTACTTC. It specifies CASSFIYYPHEQYF.

The J gene is TRBJ2-3, the V gene TRBV12-3 or TRBV12-4; 10 bases align to TRBD2. CDR3 size: 18 residues. V was pared by 6 bases and J by 6 bases, with 18 bases of the junction left unmatched. The CDR3 loop reads CASSPRSAASGGRDTQYF. The CDR3 bases are TGTGCCAGCAGCCCGCGGTCCGCGGCTAGCGGGGGTAGGGATACGCAGTATTTT.

Sample share makes this clone medium-sized. The rearrangement links TRBV6-1 to TRBJ1-6; no clear D. This CDR3 spans 13 amino acids. Germline V gene data show CDR1 as MNHNS and CDR2 as SASEGT. Trimming left V 7 bases short and J 6 bases short, with 10 bases between. CDR3 DNA sequence: TGTGCCAGCAAGCCAACGACTAATTCACCCCTCCACTTT. This translates into CASKPTTNSPLHF.

This clone was found many times. CDR3 in DNA: TGTGCCAGCTCACCAAGGGACACAGATACGCAGTATTTT. Translated: CASSPRDTDTQYF. The chain recombines TRBV18 with TRBJ2-3; no reliable D call. Per the germline V gene, CDR1 is KGHSH and CDR2 is LQKENI. The CDR3 runs to 13 residues. Deletions cut 2 bases from V and 2 bases from J, with 5 bases between.

This clone was seen a few times. The CDR3 spells CASSFGMANEKLFF. The DNA of the CDR3 is TGTGCCAGCAGCTTCGGGATGGCTAATGAAAAACTGTTTTTT. This rearrangement joins TRBV9 to TRBJ1-4; unclear D gene. Trimming stripped 4 bases from V and 3 bases from J, with 10 bases between. Germline CDR1 reads SGDLS; CDR2 reads YYNGEE. The CDR3 is made up of 14 amino acids.